This T cell receptor beta chain was observed in a study of T cells in narcolepsy. Points on this clone: Antigen: not known.

Study-wide findings and caveats: Autoreactive HCRT-specific and TRIB2-specific clonotypes were marked in same-patient CSF-versus-blood CD4+ comparisons.

Profiled with immunoSEQ multiplex PCR; TCRdb holds only in-frame clones, not every one. The sample yields 20,000 to 25,000 clones, roughly 86% seen once. The germline V gene encodes CDR1 MDHEN and CDR2 SYDVKM. This CDR3 comprises 14 residues. The V end was cut by 6 bases, the J end by 5 bases, with 14 bases between. This sequence joins TRBV28 and TRBJ2-1; D is perhaps TRBD2 (6 bases). The sequence derives from a human donor with narcolepsy. Sequencing used CD45RA- memory CD4+ T cells from PBMCs. As DNA, the CDR3 is TGTGCCAGCAGCCAGGGCGGGGTGAACAATGAGCAGTTCTTC. Translating it yields CASSQGGVNNEQFF.